This T cell receptor beta chain comes out of a study of cytomegalovirus exposure and HLA in healthy donors. The donors, nominally healthy at sampling, likely had unrecorded immune exposures. This CDR3 is 17 amino acids long. In germline, CDR1 is SNHLY, CDR2 FYNNEI. Trimming cost V 0 bases and J 6 bases; bases outside gene matches: 13. The study ran its PCR with 60 Vbeta and 13 Jbeta primers. Using immunoSEQ multiplex PCR, the repertoire was profiled, and TCRdb retains in-frame clones only, with some absent. The sample yields about 160,000 clones, roughly 82% seen once. This clonotype was obtained from a girl between 10 and 17 years old in good health and CMV-seropositive. Sequenced material: PBMCs. This chain joins TRBV2 and TRBJ1-1, with 7 bases that match TRBD1. This CDR3 is CASSEATSGQAGPEAFF. The DNA of the CDR3 is TGTGCCAGCAGTGAAGCGACGTCAGGACAGGCCGGGCCTGAAGCTTTCTTT.